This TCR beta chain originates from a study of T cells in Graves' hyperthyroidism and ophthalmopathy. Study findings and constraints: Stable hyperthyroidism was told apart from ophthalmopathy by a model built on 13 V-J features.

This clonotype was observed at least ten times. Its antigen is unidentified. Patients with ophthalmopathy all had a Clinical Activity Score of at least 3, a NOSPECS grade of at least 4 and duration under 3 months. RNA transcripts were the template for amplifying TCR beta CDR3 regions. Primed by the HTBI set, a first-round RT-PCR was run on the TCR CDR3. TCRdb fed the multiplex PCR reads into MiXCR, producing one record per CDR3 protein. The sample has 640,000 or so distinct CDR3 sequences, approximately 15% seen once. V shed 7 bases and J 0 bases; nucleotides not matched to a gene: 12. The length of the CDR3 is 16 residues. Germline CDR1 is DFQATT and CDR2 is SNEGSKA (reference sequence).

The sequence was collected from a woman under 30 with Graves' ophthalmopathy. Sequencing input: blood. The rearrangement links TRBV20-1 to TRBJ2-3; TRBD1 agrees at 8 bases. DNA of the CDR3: TGCAGTGGCCAACCGACAGGGGCTACTAGCACAGATACGCAGTATTTT. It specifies CSGQPTGATSTDTQYF.